The source of this T cell receptor (delta chain) is a study of Vγ9Vδ2 T cells in congenital toxoplasmosis (dated by TCRdb to the early 2020s). Background on the whole study: The diagnosis of congenital toxoplasmosis relied on IgG, IgM and IgA serology, Western blot and an in-house interferon-gamma release assay. In this study, researchers looked at the gamma and delta chain CDR3 repertoires of sorted blood gammadelta T cells, comparing infants congenitally infected with T. gondii against uninfected infants. At 2 months, TCR sequencing included 5 or 6 infected and about 9 uninfected infants, while at 1 year the sequenced group was 3 infected and 4 uninfected infants. Sequencing of the repertoires was done on samples from infants at two time points: 2 months after birth and 1 year of age. Study-level results and caveats: Two months was the earliest age with enough suitable sample material for TCR repertoire analysis, so newborn repertoires were not sequenced. Germline-encoded fetal-type TRDV2 CDR3 sequences seemed to be more prevalent in infected than in uninfected roughly 2-month-old infants, with an in utero expansion footprint being suggested. At 2 months, TRGV9 and TRDV2 CDR3s of infected infants appeared to carry fewer N additions than uninfected infants, especially TRDV2-TRDJ1 sequences. Both infected and uninfected infants showed a high prevalence of a public TRGV9 clonotype. Repertoire differences between infected and uninfected infants were less clearly seen at 1 year of age than at 2 months.

V loses 0 bases at its end and J loses 0 bases; junction bases beyond the gene matches: 6. The germline V gene supplies CDR1 GEAIGNYY and CDR2 EKD. From the cysteine through the phenylalanine, the CDR3 covers 20 amino acids. This entry keeps only the CDR3 DNA: 60 bases, framed from base 1. The same treatment, using spiramycin and/or pyrimethamine plus sulfadiazine plus folinic acid, was given to mothers of both infected and uninfected infants. Every infant, whether infected or uninfected, was delivered at term, after more than 37 weeks of gestation. About 0.9 mL of blood was processed into PBMCs by Lymphoprep gradient centrifugation, after which the PBMCs were cryopreserved in liquid nitrogen and shipped to Belgium. After thawing, the PBMCs were labeled with Zombie NIR viability dye and stained with antibodies against CD3, TCR gammadelta, Vgamma9 and Vdelta2. Sorting of CD3+ TCRgammadelta+ T cells was performed on a FACSAria III, reaching a mean purity of roughly 98%. For each sample, RNA was extracted from around 10,000 sorted gammadelta T cells with the RNeasy Micro Kit. The study infants had mothers who were enrolled with primary T. gondii infection during pregnancy. Peripheral blood samples from the infants were taken at an outpatient microbiology and virology center in Pavia, Italy.

Judged by its sample share, this clone qualifies as medium-sized (0.01 to 0.1%). Its binding antigen is unknown. Base qualities are missing; no much larger clone stands one base away. Template-switch reverse transcription with SuperScript II was used to generate cDNA, with TRGC- and TRDC-specific primers combined in a single tube. The TRGC primer was designed so that it would bind both of the constant genes TRGC1 and TRGC2. Amplification of TRG and TRD was done with the KAPA Real-Time Library Amplification Kit, and AMPure XP beads were used for purification between steps. Illumina sequencing adapters were added by index PCR using the Nextera XT Index Kit. An Illumina MiSeq running the V2 300 kit was used to sequence the TRG and TRD amplicons, producing 150 bp paired-end reads. The paper's data handling went like this. Read quality was checked with FastQC version 0.11.8 before further analysis. Reads were mapped to GenBank TRG or TRD reference genes, and MiXCR version 3.0.3 was used to assemble CDR3 sequences. Default MiXCR settings were used with one exception: TRDD gene segments were assembled from 3 consecutive nucleotides instead of 5. VDJtools version 1.2.1 calculated N additions, CDR3 length, J segment length and clonotype sharing between samples. CDR3 sequences that were out of frame or contained stop codons were left out of the analysis. To look for overlap, the infant repertoires were checked against previously published Vgamma9Vdelta2 repertoires from fetal, cord blood and adult blood. TCRdb reprocessed the public data with the CATT caller; entries with the same nucleotide sequence were combined afterwards. Clone size and V and J calls follow TCRdb, not the original study. The sample table records around 910 delta-chain clones; 20% of these occur just once. The ten biggest clones cover approximately 14% of the sample.

The sample comprised gamma-delta T cells from blood. This chain is built from TRDV2 and TRDJ3; 11 nucleotides in the junction match TRDD3. The TCR was taken from a child under 10 years old born to a mother with Toxoplasma gondii infection during pregnancy, either congenitally infected or uninfected (not recorded which). The CDR3 protein sequence reads: CACDTGWGIRSSWDTRQMFF. The DNA is TGTGCCTGTGACACCGGATGGGGGATACGTAGCTCCTGGGACACCCGACAGATGTTTTTC.